A selection of T cell receptor beta chains follows, all from one sample in a study of blood T cell repertoires in COVID-19. Clones were sequenced by immunoSEQ multiplex PCR, and TCRdb holds only the in-frame ones, with some missing. This sample has around 210,000 clones, with 80% to 90% found just once. The specimen sequenced was peripheral blood. The receptor source for this set is a woman between 65 and 79 years old with acute or convalescent COVID-19. Both conserved end residues are part of each CDR3. Fields, in order: V gene, D gene, J gene, clone size, CDR3 protein, CDR3 DNA. D genes are given only for firm matches. Not all rows give a size; the values are once, few, many and, for expanded clones, a class.

v_gene: TRBV28; d_gene: TRBD1; j_gene: TRBJ2-7; abundance: NA; CDR3aa: CASSYALGTGKRYEQYF; CDR3nt: TGTGCCAGCAGTTACGCGCTCGGGACAGGGAAACGGTACGAGCAGTACTTC
v_gene: TRBV28; d_gene: TRBD1; j_gene: TRBJ1-2; abundance: NA; CDR3aa: CASSFPGGLNYGYTF; CDR3nt: TGTGCCAGCAGTTTTCCAGGGGGCCTCAACTATGGCTACACCTTC
v_gene: TRBV19; d_gene: NA; j_gene: TRBJ1-5; abundance: NA; CDR3aa: CASSPPGRNQPQHF; CDR3nt: TGTGCCAGTAGTCCCCCGGGTCGCAATCAGCCCCAGCATTTT
v_gene: TRBV3-1/TRBV3-2; d_gene: TRBD2; j_gene: TRBJ2-7; abundance: NA; CDR3aa: CASSASGGGYEQYF; CDR3nt: TGTGCCAGCAGCGCTAGCGGGGGGGGGTACGAGCAGTACTTC
v_gene: TRBV5-1; d_gene: NA; j_gene: TRBJ1-5; abundance: NA; CDR3aa: CASSEQGQPQHF; CDR3nt: TGCGCCAGCAGCGAACAGGGTCAGCCCCAGCATTTT
v_gene: TRBV4-2; d_gene: TRBD1; j_gene: TRBJ1-1; abundance: once; CDR3aa: CASSPSGQGDTEAFF; CDR3nt: TGTGCCAGCAGCCCCTCGGGACAGGGGGACACTGAAGCTTTCTTT
v_gene: TRBV28; d_gene: NA; j_gene: TRBJ2-7; abundance: NA; CDR3aa: CASKTKRQHYEQYF; CDR3nt: TGTGCCAGCAAAACTAAGCGGCAGCATTACGAGCAGTACTTC
v_gene: TRBV27; d_gene: NA; j_gene: TRBJ2-6; abundance: once; CDR3aa: CASMRRSGANVLTF; CDR3nt: TGTGCCAGCATGCGGAGGTCTGGGGCCAACGTCCTGACTTTC
v_gene: TRBV28; d_gene: TRBD2; j_gene: TRBJ2-3; abundance: NA; CDR3aa: CASSPLAGGDDTQYF; CDR3nt: TGTGCCAGCAGTCCTCTTGCGGGAGGGGACGATACGCAGTATTTT
v_gene: TRBV5-4; d_gene: NA; j_gene: TRBJ1-6; abundance: NA; CDR3aa: CASSLGQIGNSPLHF; CDR3nt: TGTGCCAGCAGCTTAGGACAGATTGGTAATTCACCCCTCCACTTT
v_gene: TRBV28; d_gene: NA; j_gene: TRBJ1-4; abundance: NA; CDR3aa: CASSWYSGNEKLFF; CDR3nt: TGTGCCAGCAGTTGGTACTCGGGTAATGAAAAACTGTTTTTT
v_gene: TRBV28; d_gene: NA; j_gene: TRBJ1-1; abundance: NA; CDR3aa: CASSLSGYREAFF; CDR3nt: TGTGCCAGCAGTTTATCCGGTTACAGAGAAGCTTTCTTT
v_gene: TRBV6-2/TRBV6-3; d_gene: TRBD2; j_gene: TRBJ2-3; abundance: NA; CDR3aa: CASSYPELAGVSGNTQYF; CDR3nt: TGTGCCAGCAGTTACCCCGAACTAGCGGGAGTCTCTGGGAATACGCAGTATTTT
v_gene: TRBV24-1; d_gene: TRBD2; j_gene: TRBJ2-1; abundance: NA; CDR3aa: CATTGTSVGNEQFF; CDR3nt: TGTGCCACCACTGGGACTAGCGTAGGTAATGAGCAGTTCTTC
v_gene: TRBV11-3; d_gene: NA; j_gene: TRBJ1-5; abundance: NA; CDR3aa: CASSLGAGVGQPQHF; CDR3nt: TGTGCCAGCAGCTTAGGGGCAGGGGTTGGGCAGCCCCAGCATTTT
v_gene: TRBV25-1; d_gene: TRBD1; j_gene: TRBJ1-1; abundance: few; CDR3aa: CASSDLQGPGAFF; CDR3nt: TGTGCCAGCAGTGATCTACAGGGGCCTGGGGCTTTCTTT
v_gene: TRBV28; d_gene: NA; j_gene: TRBJ1-2; abundance: once; CDR3aa: CASSNYGYTF; CDR3nt: TGTGCCAGCAGCAATTATGGCTACACCTTC
v_gene: TRBV5-4; d_gene: TRBD1; j_gene: TRBJ1-1; abundance: NA; CDR3aa: CASSLAGQGATLRAFF; CDR3nt: TGTGCCAGCAGCTTGGCGGGACAGGGGGCCACCTTGAGGGCTTTCTTT
v_gene: TRBV5-1; d_gene: TRBD1; j_gene: TRBJ1-2; abundance: NA; CDR3aa: CASSLGPGQGYGYTF; CDR3nt: TGCGCCAGCAGCTTGGGGCCGGGACAGGGCTATGGCTACACCTTC
v_gene: TRBV2; d_gene: TRBD2; j_gene: TRBJ2-1; abundance: NA; CDR3aa: CASSLQGGLAGSEQFF; CDR3nt: TGTGCCAGCAGTCTACAGGGGGGACTAGCGGGTAGTGAGCAGTTCTTC
v_gene: TRBV20-1; d_gene: NA; j_gene: TRBJ1-5; abundance: once; CDR3aa: CSAHSREPQHF; CDR3nt: TGCAGTGCGCATTCCCGGGAGCCCCAGCATTTT
v_gene: TRBV2; d_gene: NA; j_gene: TRBJ1-1; abundance: NA; CDR3aa: CASSEGANTEAFF; CDR3nt: TGTGCCAGCAGTGAGGGAGCGAACACTGAAGCTTTCTTT
v_gene: TRBV5-1; d_gene: NA; j_gene: TRBJ1-3; abundance: NA; CDR3aa: CASSLTGVSGNTIYF; CDR3nt: TGCGCCAGCAGCCTGACAGGAGTCTCTGGAAACACCATATATTTT
v_gene: TRBV7-8; d_gene: NA; j_gene: TRBJ1-1; abundance: NA; CDR3aa: CASSLAFAGDITEAFF; CDR3nt: TGTGCCAGCAGCTTAGCTTTTGCAGGGGACATCACTGAAGCTTTCTTT
v_gene: TRBV19; d_gene: NA; j_gene: TRBJ2-7; abundance: NA; CDR3aa: CASSINFPGTYEQYF; CDR3nt: TGTGCCAGTAGTATCAACTTTCCGGGTACCTACGAGCAGTACTTC
v_gene: TRBV5-4; d_gene: NA; j_gene: TRBJ1-1; abundance: NA; CDR3aa: CASSLVATNTEAFF; CDR3nt: TGTGCCAGCAGCTTAGTTGCTACGAACACTGAAGCTTTCTTT
v_gene: TRBV5-4; d_gene: NA; j_gene: TRBJ1-3; abundance: NA; CDR3aa: CASSFQGSGNTIYF; CDR3nt: TGTGCCAGCAGCTTTCAGGGTTCTGGAAACACCATATATTTT
v_gene: TRBV29-1; d_gene: TRBD1; j_gene: TRBJ2-1; abundance: NA; CDR3aa: CSVIGTGSEQFF; CDR3nt: TGCAGCGTTATCGGGACAGGGAGTGAGCAGTTCTTC
v_gene: TRBV5-6; d_gene: NA; j_gene: TRBJ1-5; abundance: NA; CDR3aa: CASSLAPRTDQPQHF; CDR3nt: TGTGCCAGCAGCTTGGCTCCGAGAACCGATCAGCCCCAGCATTTT
v_gene: TRBV18; d_gene: TRBD1; j_gene: TRBJ2-1; abundance: NA; CDR3aa: CASSPGTANNEQFF; CDR3nt: TGTGCCAGCTCACCCGGGACAGCAAACAATGAGCAGTTCTTC
v_gene: TRBV4-1; d_gene: NA; j_gene: TRBJ1-2; abundance: NA; CDR3aa: CASSQVSFRYGYTF; CDR3nt: TGCGCCAGCAGCCAAGTTTCTTTTCGCTATGGCTACACCTTC
v_gene: TRBV6-1; d_gene: NA; j_gene: TRBJ1-5; abundance: NA; CDR3aa: CASTTDGGRVQPQHF; CDR3nt: TGTGCCAGCACCACCGACGGGGGGCGCGTACAGCCCCAGCATTTT
v_gene: TRBV6-1; d_gene: NA; j_gene: TRBJ1-2; abundance: few; CDR3aa: CASSETANYGYTF; CDR3nt: TGTGCCAGCAGTGAAACAGCTAACTATGGCTACACCTTC
v_gene: TRBV12-5; d_gene: TRBD2; j_gene: TRBJ2-3; abundance: NA; CDR3aa: CASGLASGLAGGTDTQYF; CDR3nt: TGTGCTAGTGGTTTGGCCTCGGGACTAGCGGGGGGCACAGATACGCAGTATTTT
v_gene: TRBV5-6; d_gene: TRBD1; j_gene: TRBJ1-3; abundance: NA; CDR3aa: CASSPRGPAGNTIYF; CDR3nt: TGTGCCAGCAGCCCGAGGGGGCCCGCTGGAAACACCATATATTTT
v_gene: TRBV4-1; d_gene: NA; j_gene: TRBJ1-2; abundance: NA; CDR3aa: CASSPAGGDYGYTF; CDR3nt: TGCGCCAGCAGTCCCGCGGGTGGGGACTATGGCTACACCTTC
v_gene: TRBV28; d_gene: TRBD1; j_gene: TRBJ1-5; abundance: NA; CDR3aa: CASSLGDRVILGHQPQHF; CDR3nt: TGTGCCAGCAGTTTAGGGGACAGGGTGATTCTGGGCCACCAGCCCCAGCATTTT
v_gene: TRBV6-5; d_gene: TRBD1; j_gene: TRBJ1-5; abundance: NA; CDR3aa: CASSPTGTDNQPQHF; CDR3nt: TGTGCCAGCAGCCCAACCGGGACAGATAATCAGCCCCAGCATTTT
v_gene: TRBV28; d_gene: TRBD1; j_gene: TRBJ1-2; abundance: NA; CDR3aa: CASRRQGSFGYTF; CDR3nt: TGTGCCAGCCGGAGACAGGGGTCTTTTGGCTACACCTTC
v_gene: TRBV12-5; d_gene: NA; j_gene: TRBJ1-1; abundance: NA; CDR3aa: CASGFQVMNTEAFF; CDR3nt: TGTGCTAGTGGTTTCCAGGTGATGAACACTGAAGCTTTCTTT
v_gene: TRBV5-4; d_gene: TRBD1; j_gene: TRBJ1-1; abundance: NA; CDR3aa: CASSKTGGVRNTEAFF; CDR3nt: TGTGCCAGCAGCAAAACAGGGGGGGTAAGGAACACTGAAGCTTTCTTT
v_gene: TRBV11-3; d_gene: NA; j_gene: TRBJ2-7; abundance: NA; CDR3aa: CASSPFLGQPYEQYF; CDR3nt: TGTGCCAGCAGCCCATTCTTAGGACAGCCCTACGAGCAGTACTTC
v_gene: TRBV4-2; d_gene: NA; j_gene: TRBJ2-3; abundance: few; CDR3aa: CASSQEGGPLYTDTQYF; CDR3nt: TGTGCCAGCAGCCAAGAAGGTGGGCCCCTATACACAGATACGCAGTATTTT
v_gene: TRBV11-2; d_gene: NA; j_gene: TRBJ1-3; abundance: once; CDR3aa: CASSPTGNTIYF; CDR3nt: TGTGCCAGCAGCCCTACTGGAAACACCATATATTTT
v_gene: TRBV5-4; d_gene: NA; j_gene: TRBJ1-1; abundance: NA; CDR3aa: CASSLIRNTEAFF; CDR3nt: TGTGCCAGCAGCTTAATCAGGAACACTGAAGCTTTCTTT
v_gene: TRBV28; d_gene: NA; j_gene: TRBJ2-7; abundance: NA; CDR3aa: CASSLWDRNYEQYF; CDR3nt: TGTGCCAGCAGTTTATGGGACAGAAACTACGAGCAGTACTTC
v_gene: TRBV24-1; d_gene: NA; j_gene: TRBJ1-4; abundance: NA; CDR3aa: CATSDRSTNEKLFF; CDR3nt: TGTGCCACCAGTGACAGATCAACTAATGAAAAACTGTTTTTT
v_gene: TRBV4-3; d_gene: NA; j_gene: TRBJ2-3; abundance: NA; CDR3aa: CASSQTFDRLWADTQYF; CDR3nt: TGCGCCAGCAGCCAGACTTTTGACCGACTATGGGCAGATACGCAGTATTTT
v_gene: TRBV4-3; d_gene: TRBD2; j_gene: TRBJ2-2; abundance: NA; CDR3aa: CASSQGAGGRTGELFF; CDR3nt: TGCGCCAGCAGCCAAGGAGCGGGAGGGCGGACCGGGGAGCTGTTTTTT
v_gene: TRBV5-4; d_gene: TRBD1; j_gene: TRBJ1-2; abundance: NA; CDR3aa: CASSLREGQPLGGYTF; CDR3nt: TGTGCCAGCAGCTTACGGGAGGGACAGCCCCTTGGTGGCTACACCTTC
v_gene: TRBV7-9; d_gene: NA; j_gene: TRBJ2-1; abundance: NA; CDR3aa: CASSLEVGPGFF; CDR3nt: TGTGCCAGCAGCTTAGAGGTCGGTCCAGGTTTCTTC
v_gene: TRBV5-1; d_gene: NA; j_gene: TRBJ2-4; abundance: NA; CDR3aa: CASSLSLAKNIQYF; CDR3nt: TGCGCCAGCAGCTTATCCCTAGCCAAAAACATTCAGTACTTC
v_gene: TRBV4-1; d_gene: NA; j_gene: TRBJ2-1; abundance: NA; CDR3aa: CASSQDSGGPPYNEQFF; CDR3nt: TGCGCCAGCAGCCAAGACTCTGGAGGCCCCCCCTACAATGAGCAGTTCTTC